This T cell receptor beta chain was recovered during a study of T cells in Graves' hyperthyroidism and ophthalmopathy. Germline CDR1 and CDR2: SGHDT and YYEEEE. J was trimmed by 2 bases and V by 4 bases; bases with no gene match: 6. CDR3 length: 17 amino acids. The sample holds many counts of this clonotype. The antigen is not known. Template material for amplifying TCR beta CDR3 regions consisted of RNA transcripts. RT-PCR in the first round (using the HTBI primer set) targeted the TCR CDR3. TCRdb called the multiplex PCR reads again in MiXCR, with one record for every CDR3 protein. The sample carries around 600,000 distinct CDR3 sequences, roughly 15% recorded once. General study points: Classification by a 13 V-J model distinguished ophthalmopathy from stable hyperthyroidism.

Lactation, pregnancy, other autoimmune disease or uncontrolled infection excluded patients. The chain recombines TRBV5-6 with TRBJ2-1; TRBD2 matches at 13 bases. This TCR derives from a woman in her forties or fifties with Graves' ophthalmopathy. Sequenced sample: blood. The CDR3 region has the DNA TGTGCCAGCAGCCTAACTGGACTAGCGGGAGCCTACAATGAGCAGTTCTTC. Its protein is CASSLTGLAGAYNEQFF.